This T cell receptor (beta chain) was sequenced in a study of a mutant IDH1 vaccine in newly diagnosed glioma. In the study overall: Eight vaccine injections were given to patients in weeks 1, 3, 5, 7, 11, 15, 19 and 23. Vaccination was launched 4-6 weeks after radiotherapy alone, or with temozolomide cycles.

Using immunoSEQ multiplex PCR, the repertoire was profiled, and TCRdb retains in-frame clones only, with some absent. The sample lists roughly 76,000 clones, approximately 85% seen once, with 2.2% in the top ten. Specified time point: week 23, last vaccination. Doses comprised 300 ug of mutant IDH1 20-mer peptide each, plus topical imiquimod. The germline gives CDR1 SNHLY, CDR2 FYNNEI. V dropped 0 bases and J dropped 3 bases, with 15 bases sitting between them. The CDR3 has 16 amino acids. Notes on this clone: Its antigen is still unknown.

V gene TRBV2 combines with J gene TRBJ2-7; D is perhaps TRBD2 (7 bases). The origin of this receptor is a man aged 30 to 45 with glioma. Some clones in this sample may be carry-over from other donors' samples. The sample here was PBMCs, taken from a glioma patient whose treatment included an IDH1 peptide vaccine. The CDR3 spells CASSEAGGATGYEQYF. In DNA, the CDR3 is TGTGCCAGCAGTGAAGCGGGGGGGGCGACTGGCTACGAGCAGTACTTC.